This T cell receptor (beta chain) appears in the sequencing data of a study of blood T cell repertoires in COVID-19. The CDR3 extends over 17 amino acids. CDR1 is MNHNS, CDR2 SASEGT, per germline. V lost 2 bases and J 0 bases, leaving 15 bases between the germline ends. In the authors' workflow: Reference gene primers were amplified, and this amplification served to estimate nucleated cell counts. The assay was immunoSEQ multiplex PCR, and TCRdb's table has in-frame clones only and misses some. The DNA was the basis for D and trimming; V, J and clone size are from that table. The data hold more than 95,000 clones, with 60% to 80% observed a single time.

V is TRBV6-1 and J is TRBJ2-3; no firm D call. The sample consisted of peripheral blood. This sequence originates from a man aged 55 to 69 with acute or convalescent COVID-19. CDR3 residues: CASSESPWAGSTDTQYF. CDR3 bases: TGTGCCAGCAGTGAATCCCCCTGGGCTGGAAGCACAGATACGCAGTATTTT.